One sample yielded the 30 T cell receptor beta chains listed below, sequenced in a study of human T cells and chemical hapten exposure. TCRdb ran MiXCR on the RACE reads and lists one entry per CDR3 protein. The data contain around 130,000 distinct CDR3 sequences, about 9.4% of them singletons. Time point denoted: healthy volunteer bleed at 2 weeks. Researchers extracted total RNA from unfractionated whole blood. Sequencing was carried out using whole blood. Receptors were obtained from a male donor in good health. Some clones in this sample may be carry-over from other donors' samples.

This clonotype was observed a few times. The chain links TRBV27 to TRBJ2-7; no clear D gene. This CDR3 spans 16 amino acids. Trimming removed 2 bases from V and 0 bases from J, with 14 bases in between. Germline lookup yields CDR1 MNHEY and CDR2 SMNVEV (reference sequence). CDR3 in amino acids: CASSLIEGQSSYEQYF. For the CDR3, the DNA is TGTGCCAGCAGTTTAATCGAAGGGCAAAGCTCCTACGAGCAGTACTTC.

The chain links TRBV18 to TRBJ1-2, with D possibly being TRBD1 (5 bases). CDR1 and CDR2 from the germline V gene are KGHSH and LQKENI. V lost 2 bases, J lost 6 bases, and 10 bases lay in between. The CDR3 length is 13 residues. CDR3 sequence: CASSPRGEDGYTF. The CDR3 DNA reads TGTGCCAGCTCACCAAGGGGAGAGGATGGCTACACCTTC.

This clonotype came up a few times. This chain links TRBV5-1 with TRBJ2-1; TRBD1 might be the D (6 bases). Germline V lookup: CDR1 SGHRS, CDR2 YFSETQ. Trimming removed 0 bases from V and 10 bases from J, with 17 bases in between. CDR3 length: 15 amino acids. CDR3 sequence: CASSLVWGRGQEQFF. The CDR3 DNA reads as TGCGCCAGCAGCTTGGTTTGGGGCAGGGGACAAGAGCAGTTCTTC.

V usage is TRBV12-3 or TRBV12-4 and J usage is TRBJ2-1; TRBD1 matches 8 bases. The length of the CDR3 is 15 residues. V lost 6 bases, J lost 3 bases, and 7 bases stayed unmatched. For the CDR3, the DNA is TGTGCCAGCAGGCCGGACAGGGTTGTCTACAATGAGCAGTTCTTC. Its translation is CASRPDRVVYNEQFF.

This clonotype has a handful of counts. The rearrangement links TRBV7-6 to TRBJ2-1; 9 nucleotides agree with TRBD2. Germline trimming cut 5 bases from V and 6 bases from J; bases unmatched to any gene: 14. The CDR3 has 17 residues. CDR1 is SGHVS and CDR2 is FNYEAQ in the germline V gene. The CDR3 nucleotides are TGTGCCAGCAGCAGTAGATCATTAGCGGGAGTTGTCAATGAGCAGTTCTTC. It codes for CASSSRSLAGVVNEQFF.

This sequence joins TRBV11-2 and TRBJ2-3; D is possibly TRBD1 or TRBD2 (5 bases each). The CDR3 runs to 15 residues. Germline CDR1 SGHAT, CDR2 FQNNGV. The V end lost 1 base, the J end lost 4 bases, and 12 bases lay between the germline ends. CDR3 DNA sequence: TGTGCCAGCAGCTTAGGGGACCGCACTGCAGATACGCAGTATTTT. It specifies CASSLGDRTADTQYF.

The rearrangement links TRBV24-1 to TRBJ2-2; 8 nucleotides agree with TRBD1. The ends lost 6 bases at V and 1 base at J; junction bases unmatched: 3. Per the germline V gene, CDR1 is KGHDR and CDR2 is SFDVKD. The CDR3 runs to 15 residues. The CDR3 DNA follows: TGTGCCACCAGTACGGGACAGGTGAACACCGGGGAGCTGTTTTTT. It yields the protein CATSTGQVNTGELFF.

This clonotype was detected ten times or more. The J gene is TRBJ2-2, the V gene TRBV4-2; a possible D gene is TRBD1 (5 bases). The length of the CDR3 is 14 residues. V lost 3 bases and J 6 bases, leaving 11 bases between the germline ends. Germline loops: CDR1 LGHNA, CDR2 YNFKEQ. CDR3 protein: CASSQMWGPGELFF. The DNA for the CDR3 is TGTGCCAGCAGCCAGATGTGGGGCCCCGGGGAGCTGTTTTTT.

This clonotype occurred a few times. The J gene is TRBJ1-4, the V gene TRBV7-9, with 8 bases aligning to TRBD1. After removal of 2 bases from V and 8 bases from J, the junction contained 7 bases not matched to a gene. Germline CDR1 and CDR2: SEHNR and FQNEAQ (reference sequence). The CDR3 covers 15 residues. In DNA form, the CDR3 reads TGTGCCAGCAGCTTAAGGACAGGGCTAGAAGAAAAACTGTTTTTT. This encodes CASSLRTGLEEKLFF.

On this clonotype: At one end, the junction sequence differs from germline, possibly due to a read error. The chain uses TRBV4-2 and TRBJ2-3; 13 nucleotides match TRBD2. This CDR3 has 15 amino acids. The germline CDR1 and CDR2 sequences are LGHNA and YNFKEQ. The CDR3 region has the DNA TGTGCCAGCAGCCCCGGACTAGCGGGAGCAGATACGCGGTATTTT. Its protein is CASSPGLAGADTRYF.

This clonotype was seen ten or more times. The chain carries TRBV6-6 and TRBJ2-7; 7 nucleotides align to TRBD1. The trim removed 5 bases at V and 4 bases at J, leaving 2 bases unmatched. The V gene's germline CDR1 is MNHNY and CDR2 SVGAGI (reference sequence). The CDR3 runs 12 residues. The CDR3 spells CASSGQEYEQYF. The CDR3 nucleotides are TGTGCCAGCAGTGGACAGGAATACGAGCAGTACTTC.

The chain links TRBV5-6 to TRBJ1-4, with TRBD1 as a possible D gene (6 bases). CDR3 length: 14 residues. V lost 4 bases, J lost 3 bases, and 10 bases lay in between. The germline V gene encodes CDR1 SGHDT and CDR2 YYEEEE. CDR3 in DNA: TGTGCCAGCAGCAGAGGGGGATCTAATGAAAAACTGTTTTTT. Encoded protein: CASSRGGSNEKLFF. The entire variable domain, with the rest obtained from reference TRBV5-6 and TRBJ1-4, is as follows: DAGVTQSPTHLIKTRGQQVTLRCSPKSGHDTVSWYQQALGQGPQFIFQYYEEEERQRGNFPDRFSGHQFPNYSSELNVNALLLGDSALYLCASSRGGSNEKLFFGSGTQLSVL.

The rearrangement links TRBV3-1 to TRBJ1-5; D may be TRBD1 (5 bases). The CDR3 is 13 residues long. CDR1 and CDR2 from the germline V gene are LGHDT and YNNKEL (reference sequence). V dropped 5 bases and J dropped 3 bases, with 8 bases sitting between them. CDR3 in DNA: TGTGCCAGCAGCGTGGGGCCCAATCAGCCCCAGCATTTT. Translated, it gives CASSVGPNQPQHF.

This clonotype was counted only a few times. The chain combines TRBV6-6 with TRBJ2-3, with no clear D. Germline V gene lookup returns CDR1 MNHNY and CDR2 SVGAGI (reference sequence). CDR3 length equals 17 residues. V was cut by 6 bases and J by 2 bases, with 21 bases left in between. The CDR3 DNA sequence: TGTGCCAGCAGAAGCCACGTAGCCAATAAGTACACAGATACGCAGTATTTT. This encodes CASRSHVANKYTDTQYF.

V gene TRBV5-6 combines with J gene TRBJ1-5, with TRBD1 identical over 8 bases. Unmatched junction bases numbered 6, after V lost 4 bases and J lost 0 bases. This CDR3 is built from 16 residues. CDR1 and CDR2 from the germline V gene are SGHDT and YYEEEE. The chain's CDR3 is CASSLRTGLSNQPQHF. For the CDR3, the DNA is TGTGCCAGCAGCCTAAGGACAGGGCTTAGCAATCAGCCCCAGCATTTT.

This clonotype was found a few times. The rearrangement joins TRBV7-8 to TRBJ1-1; no clear D. CDR1 and CDR2 (germline): SGHVS, FQNEAQ. V gave up 8 bases and J gave up 10 bases, with 8 bases separating them. There are 9 residues in the CDR3. CDR3 DNA: TGTGCCAGCGGATCGGGAGCTTTCTTT. Translation: CASGSGAFF.

The chain recombines TRBV20-1 with TRBJ1-2, with D possibly matching TRBD1 (6 bases). V lost 6 bases and J lost 4, with 18 bases in between. Germline V gene lookup returns CDR1 DFQATT and CDR2 SNEGSKA (reference sequence). This CDR3 comprises 14 residues. The CDR3 reads CSAAPVQGPYGYTF. The CDR3 region has the DNA TGCAGTGCGGCCCCCGTACAGGGACCCTATGGCTACACCTTC.

This clonotype was counted a few times. J is TRBJ1-2 and V is TRBV20-1; 9 bases align to TRBD1. V lost 0 bases, J lost 8 bases, and 10 bases stayed unmatched. Germline V gene lookup returns CDR1 DFQATT and CDR2 SNEGSKA (reference sequence). The CDR3 has 15 residues. The CDR3 loop is CSAREGQGSPGGYTF. Written as DNA, the CDR3 is TGCAGTGCTAGAGAGGGACAGGGAAGTCCGGGGGGCTACACCTTC.

The V call is TRBV7-9, the J call TRBJ1-2, with a possible D match to TRBD1 (6 bases). V was shortened by 0 bases and J by 4 bases, with 9 bases between the two germline ends. Germline V gene lookup returns CDR1 SEHNR and CDR2 FQNEAQ (reference sequence). CDR3 length equals 14 residues. CDR3 protein: CASSLADRLYGYTF. CDR3 in DNA: TGTGCCAGCAGCTTAGCGGACAGACTCTATGGCTACACCTTC.

This clonotype showed up just a few times. The chain combines TRBV11-2 with TRBJ2-7, with 8 bases aligning to TRBD2. The CDR3 loop spans 19 amino acids. Germline V gives CDR1 SGHAT, CDR2 FQNNGV. The ends lost 0 bases at V and 3 bases at J; junction bases unmatched: 16. This CDR3 is CASSLETWRAGGFFYEQYF. The CDR3 nucleotides read TGTGCCAGCAGCTTAGAAACTTGGAGGGCGGGAGGCTTTTTCTACGAGCAGTACTTC.

The chain couples TRBV19 to TRBJ2-7; D remains unclear. This CDR3 comprises 14 residues. V was cut by 6 bases and J by 2 bases, with 14 bases left in between. The V gene's germline CDR1 is LNHDA and CDR2 SQIVND (reference sequence). CDR3 bases: TGTGCCAGTAGCAGCTCACCAGGCCCCTACGAGCAGTACTTC. Translated, it gives CASSSSPGPYEQYF.

The V gene is TRBV5-1, the J gene TRBJ1-1, with 9 bases aligning to TRBD1. The germline CDR1 and CDR2 sequences are SGHRS and YFSETQ. The CDR3 is 13 amino acids. V trimming: 8 bases; J trimming: 6 bases; junction bases outside the gene matches: 8. CDR3 residues: CASRGQGNPEAFF. The DNA of the CDR3 is TGCGCCAGTAGGGGACAGGGAAACCCTGAAGCTTTCTTT. The full variable domain, in which reference TRBV5-1 and TRBJ1-1 provide the parts outside the CDR3, is KAGVTQTPRYLIKTRGQQVTLSCSPISGHRSVSWYQQTPGQGLQFLFEYFSETQRNKGNFPGRFSGRQFSNSRSEMNVSTLELGDSALYLCASRGQGNPEAFFGQGTRLTVV.

This clonotype came up many times. This rearrangement joins TRBV3-1 to TRBJ2-5; D may be TRBD1 or TRBD2 (5 bases each). The V end lost 3 bases, the J end lost 4 bases, and 12 bases lay between the germline ends. The CDR3 extends over 14 amino acids. Germline-derived CDR1 and CDR2 are LGHDT and YNNKEL (reference sequence). The CDR3 region has the DNA TGTGCCAGCAGCCATTACACTAGGGGAGAGACCCAGTACTTC. Its translation: CASSHYTRGETQYF.

This clonotype has more than one count but fewer than ten. The chain recombines TRBV4-3 with TRBJ1-1; D possibly corresponds to TRBD1 (6 bases). This CDR3 contains 14 residues. The germline V gene has CDR1 LGHNA and CDR2 YSLEER. The V end was cut by 3 bases, the J end by 1 base, with 9 bases between. CDR3 protein: CASSQDSSNTEAFF. CDR3 coding DNA: TGCGCCAGCAGCCAGGACAGTTCGAACACTGAAGCTTTCTTT.

This clonotype occurred a few times. The genes are TRBV10-3 and TRBJ2-3, with 8 nucleotides matching TRBD2. This CDR3 is built from 15 residues. Trimming cost V 4 bases and J 2 bases; bases outside gene matches: 5. Germline CDR1 and CDR2: ENHRY and SYGVKD. The CDR3 coding sequence is TGTGCCATCAGTGGGGTAGCGGGACCCACAGATACGCAGTATTTT. Amino acids: CAISGVAGPTDTQYF.

This clonotype was seen at least ten times. The V gene is TRBV5-4, the J gene TRBJ2-1; 7 nucleotides match TRBD2. With V trimmed by 3 bases and J by 6 bases, 18 bases remained unmatched. CDR3 length: 18 residues. The germline V gene has CDR1 SGHNT and CDR2 YYREEE (reference sequence). CDR3 DNA: TGTGCCAGCAGCTCGAAGGTCTGGGGCGGGAGAGGAGCCAATGAGCAGTTCTTC. As protein: CASSSKVWGGRGANEQFF.

This clonotype has ten or more counts. This sequence joins TRBV7-9 and TRBJ1-1, with 9 bases fitting TRBD1. Germline loops: CDR1 SEHNR, CDR2 FQNEAQ (reference sequence). There are 15 residues in the CDR3. With V trimmed by 1 base and J by 1 base, 1 base remained unmatched. The CDR3 region is CASSLGDRENTEAFF. The DNA for the CDR3 is TGTGCCAGCAGCTTAGGGGACAGGGAGAACACTGAAGCTTTCTTT.

The rearrangement links TRBV29-1 to TRBJ1-1; the D is unclear. The CDR3 is 13 amino acids. In germline, CDR1 is SQVTM, CDR2 ANQGSEA. V dropped 3 bases and J dropped 2 bases, with 10 bases sitting between them. In DNA, the CDR3 is TGCAGCGTTGAGCCCGTTCTAAACACTGAAGCTTTCTTT. Translated, it gives CSVEPVLNTEAFF.

The chain couples TRBV5-1 to TRBJ2-1; weak D call: TRBD2 (7 bases). The CDR3 is 17 amino acids. V was clipped by 1 base and J by 5 bases, with 19 bases between them. Germline values: CDR1 SGHRS, CDR2 YFSETQ. Written as DNA, the CDR3 is TGCGCCAGCAGCTTGTGGGGGGGCGCCCCCGGGAACAATGAGCAGTTCTTC. As protein: CASSLWGGAPGNNEQFF.

This clonotype was found a few times. The chain employs TRBV10-1 and TRBJ2-7; 9 bases match TRBD1. Looked up from germline, CDR1 is WNHNN and CDR2 is SYGVQD (reference sequence). J gave up 3 bases and V 4 bases, and 1 base lay outside the gene matches. This CDR3 is 13 amino acids long. Here the CDR3 reads CASSGTGVYEQYF. The DNA of the CDR3 is TGCGCCAGCAGTGGGACAGGGGTCTACGAGCAGTACTTC.